This is a list of T cell receptor beta chains from one sample in a study of cytomegalovirus exposure and HLA in healthy donors. Sequencing was performed with immunoSEQ multiplex PCR; in TCRdb, only in-frame clones are kept and a portion is missing. The data show 150,000 or so clones, with 76% seen just once and 0.7% to 0.85% held by the top ten. What was sequenced was PBMCs. The receptors stem from a female donor in good health and CMV-seronegative. The CDR3 runs from the conserved cysteine through the conserved F or W. Fields, in order: V gene, D gene, clone size, J gene, CDR3 protein. A D gene is named only where the DNA matches it firmly. Clone size is stated in some rows and not others, as once, few, many or a class when expanded.

v_call: TRBV7-2
d_call: TRBD2
clone_size: once
j_call: TRBJ2-1
cdr3_aa: CASTGGSSYNEQFF

v_call: TRBV29-1
d_call: -
clone_size: once
j_call: TRBJ1-2
cdr3_aa: CSGANRLANGYTF

v_call: TRBV19
d_call: TRBD1
clone_size: -
j_call: TRBJ2-5
cdr3_aa: CASSIDRGQGRETQYF

v_call: TRBV18
d_call: -
clone_size: -
j_call: TRBJ1-1
cdr3_aa: CASSPRGLNTEAFF

v_call: TRBV6-5
d_call: TRBD2
clone_size: once
j_call: TRBJ2-5
cdr3_aa: CASSRTSGGAKTQYF

v_call: TRBV11-3
d_call: TRBD2
clone_size: -
j_call: TRBJ2-3
cdr3_aa: CASSKGLAGGHESQYF

v_call: TRBV13
d_call: -
clone_size: -
j_call: TRBJ1-2
cdr3_aa: CASSFLTWTAPPFYGYTF

v_call: TRBV13
d_call: TRBD2
clone_size: -
j_call: TRBJ2-7
cdr3_aa: CASSLRGLASNEQYF

v_call: TRBV19
d_call: -
clone_size: -
j_call: TRBJ2-7
cdr3_aa: CASRAAGQTYEQYF

v_call: TRBV5-1
d_call: -
clone_size: -
j_call: TRBJ2-5
cdr3_aa: CASSLAGGQETQYF

v_call: TRBV7-2
d_call: -
clone_size: -
j_call: TRBJ1-2
cdr3_aa: CASSPGAGRNYGYTF

v_call: TRBV28
d_call: TRBD2
clone_size: -
j_call: TRBJ2-2
cdr3_aa: CASSLPGLAGGYTGELFF

v_call: TRBV11-1
d_call: -
clone_size: -
j_call: TRBJ2-2
cdr3_aa: CASSRGGNTGELFF

v_call: TRBV7-2
d_call: TRBD2
clone_size: -
j_call: TRBJ2-5
cdr3_aa: CASSLPTSGKEQYF

v_call: TRBV5-4
d_call: -
clone_size: -
j_call: TRBJ1-2
cdr3_aa: CASSLDGVFGYTF

v_call: TRBV19
d_call: -
clone_size: -
j_call: TRBJ2-7
cdr3_aa: CASSTPSYEQYF

v_call: TRBV5-1
d_call: TRBD1
clone_size: -
j_call: TRBJ2-7
cdr3_aa: CASSARTGATYEQYF

v_call: TRBV14
d_call: -
clone_size: -
j_call: TRBJ2-1
cdr3_aa: CASSHESNEQFF

v_call: TRBV7-2
d_call: TRBD2
clone_size: -
j_call: TRBJ2-7
cdr3_aa: CASRPSGGKRHEQYF

v_call: TRBV30
d_call: -
clone_size: -
j_call: TRBJ1-2
cdr3_aa: CAWSTPWDPAGGYTF

v_call: TRBV18
d_call: TRBD2
clone_size: -
j_call: TRBJ2-7
cdr3_aa: CASSLASKTSGGPQYF

v_call: TRBV5-4
d_call: -
clone_size: -
j_call: TRBJ2-7
cdr3_aa: CASSLAGEQYF

v_call: TRBV28
d_call: -
clone_size: -
j_call: TRBJ1-2
cdr3_aa: CASSSPATGYYGYTF

v_call: TRBV27
d_call: -
clone_size: -
j_call: TRBJ2-2
cdr3_aa: CASSWDWGTGELFF

v_call: TRBV9
d_call: -
clone_size: -
j_call: TRBJ1-4
cdr3_aa: CASSRTATNEKLFF

v_call: TRBV28
d_call: TRBD2
clone_size: -
j_call: TRBJ2-1
cdr3_aa: CASSLLAGGGRGNEQFF

v_call: TRBV7-2
d_call: TRBD2
clone_size: -
j_call: TRBJ2-5
cdr3_aa: CASSLNLGTSGGPTETQYF

v_call: TRBV7-9
d_call: TRBD1
clone_size: few
j_call: TRBJ2-7
cdr3_aa: CASSLGRTGGAYEQYF

v_call: TRBV6-5
d_call: TRBD1
clone_size: few
j_call: TRBJ2-7
cdr3_aa: CASSSPRQGRGEQYF

v_call: TRBV14
d_call: TRBD1
clone_size: -
j_call: TRBJ2-7
cdr3_aa: CASSQDFGTGPYEQYF

v_call: TRBV9
d_call: -
clone_size: -
j_call: TRBJ2-1
cdr3_aa: CASSGTGYNEQFF

v_call: TRBV19
d_call: TRBD1
clone_size: -
j_call: TRBJ1-3
cdr3_aa: CASVGTGALLSGNTIYF

v_call: TRBV30
d_call: -
clone_size: few
j_call: TRBJ1-4
cdr3_aa: CAWSAGSGEKLFF

v_call: TRBV6-6
d_call: TRBD2
clone_size: -
j_call: TRBJ2-7
cdr3_aa: CASRSPGTSGSYEQYF

v_call: TRBV9
d_call: -
clone_size: few
j_call: TRBJ2-1
cdr3_aa: CASSVGTTNGEQFF

v_call: TRBV29-1
d_call: -
clone_size: few
j_call: TRBJ2-3
cdr3_aa: CSVATAGQYF

v_call: TRBV4-1
d_call: TRBD1
clone_size: -
j_call: TRBJ2-4
cdr3_aa: CASSHPGQGVEARIQYF

v_call: TRBV10-2
d_call: -
clone_size: -
j_call: TRBJ2-3
cdr3_aa: CASSGRVARDTQYF

v_call: TRBV5-1
d_call: TRBD1
clone_size: -
j_call: TRBJ1-1
cdr3_aa: CASSGGQGNTEAFF

v_call: TRBV7-2
d_call: -
clone_size: -
j_call: TRBJ2-5
cdr3_aa: CASSSRVFGTQYF

v_call: TRBV7-3
d_call: TRBD1
clone_size: -
j_call: TRBJ1-2
cdr3_aa: CASSPLGGGGYTF

v_call: TRBV19
d_call: TRBD2
clone_size: -
j_call: TRBJ2-7
cdr3_aa: CASSIELAGVLYKQYF

v_call: TRBV28
d_call: -
clone_size: -
j_call: TRBJ2-3
cdr3_aa: CASSLQGFLSTDTQYF